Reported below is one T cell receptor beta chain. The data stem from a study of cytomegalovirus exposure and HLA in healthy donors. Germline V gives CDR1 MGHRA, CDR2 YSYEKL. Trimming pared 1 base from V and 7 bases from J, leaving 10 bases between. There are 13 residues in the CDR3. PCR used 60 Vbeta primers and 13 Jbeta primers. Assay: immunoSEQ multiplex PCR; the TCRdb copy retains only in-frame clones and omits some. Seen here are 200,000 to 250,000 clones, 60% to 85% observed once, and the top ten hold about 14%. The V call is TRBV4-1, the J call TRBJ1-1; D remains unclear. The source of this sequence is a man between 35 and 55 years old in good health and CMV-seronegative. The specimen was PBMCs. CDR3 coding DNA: TGCGCCAGCAGCCAAGCTATTGGGCTTGAAGCTTTCTTT. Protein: CASSQAIGLEAFF.